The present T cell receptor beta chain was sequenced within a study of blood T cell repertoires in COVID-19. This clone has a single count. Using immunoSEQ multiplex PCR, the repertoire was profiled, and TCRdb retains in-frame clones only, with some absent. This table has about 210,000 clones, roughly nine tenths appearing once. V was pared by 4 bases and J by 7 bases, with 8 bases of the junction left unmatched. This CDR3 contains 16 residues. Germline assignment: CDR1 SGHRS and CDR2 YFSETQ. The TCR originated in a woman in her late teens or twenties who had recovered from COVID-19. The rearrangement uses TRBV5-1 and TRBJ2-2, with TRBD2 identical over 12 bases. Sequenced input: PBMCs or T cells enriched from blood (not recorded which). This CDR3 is CASSPPSGGAIGELFF. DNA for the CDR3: TGCGCCAGCAGCCCCCCTAGCGGGGGGGCCATCGGGGAGCTGTTTTTT.